This T cell receptor (beta chain) derives from a study of cytomegalovirus exposure and HLA in healthy donors. The PCR employed 60 Vbeta primers together with 13 Jbeta primers. The method was immunoSEQ multiplex PCR; TCRdb's version includes in-frame clones alone and lacks a portion of them. This sample has 130,000 to 150,000 clones, with roughly 78% found just once. Looked up from germline, CDR1 is SGHTA and CDR2 is FQGNSA. The CDR3 is 16 residues long. Deletions cut 1 base from V and 5 bases from J, with 14 bases between. The V and J genes are TRBV7-2 and TRBJ1-4; D remains unclear. The clonotype comes from a man aged 40-49 years in good health and CMV-seropositive. Input material: PBMCs. The DNA of the CDR3 is TGTGCCAGCAGCTTAGGCCAAGCAATACAGAATGAAAAACTGTTTTTT. It specifies CASSLGQAIQNEKLFF.